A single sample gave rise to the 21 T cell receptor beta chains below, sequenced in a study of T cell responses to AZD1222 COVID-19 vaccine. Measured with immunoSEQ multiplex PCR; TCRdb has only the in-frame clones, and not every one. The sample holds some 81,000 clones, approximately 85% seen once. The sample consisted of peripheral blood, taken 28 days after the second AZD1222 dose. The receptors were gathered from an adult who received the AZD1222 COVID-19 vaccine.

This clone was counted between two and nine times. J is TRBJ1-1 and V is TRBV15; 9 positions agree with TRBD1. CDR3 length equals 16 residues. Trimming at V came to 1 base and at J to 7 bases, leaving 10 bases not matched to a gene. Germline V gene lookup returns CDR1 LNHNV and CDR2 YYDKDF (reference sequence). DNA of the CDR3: TGTGCCACCAGCAGAGCACCGGGACAGGGTAGAGGTGAAGCTTTCTTT. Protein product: CATSRAPGQGRGEAFF.

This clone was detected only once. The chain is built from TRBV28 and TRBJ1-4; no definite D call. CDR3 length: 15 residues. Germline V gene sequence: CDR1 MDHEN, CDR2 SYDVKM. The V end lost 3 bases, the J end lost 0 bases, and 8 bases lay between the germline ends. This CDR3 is CASSFGGATNEKLFF. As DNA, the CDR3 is TGTGCCAGCAGTTTTGGCGGTGCAACTAATGAAAAACTGTTTTTT.

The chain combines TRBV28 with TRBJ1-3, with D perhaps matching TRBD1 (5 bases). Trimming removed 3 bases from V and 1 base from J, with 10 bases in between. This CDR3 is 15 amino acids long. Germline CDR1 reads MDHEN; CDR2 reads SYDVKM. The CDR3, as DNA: TGTGCCAGCAGTTTTCGGGACGGATCTGGAAACACCATATATTTT. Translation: CASSFRDGSGNTIYF.

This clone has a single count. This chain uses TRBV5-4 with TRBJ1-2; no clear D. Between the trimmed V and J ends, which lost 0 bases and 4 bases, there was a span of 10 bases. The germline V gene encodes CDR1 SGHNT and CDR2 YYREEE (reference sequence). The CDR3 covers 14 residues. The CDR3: CASSLGQAFYGYTF. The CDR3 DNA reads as TGTGCCAGCAGCTTGGGGCAGGCTTTCTATGGCTACACCTTC.

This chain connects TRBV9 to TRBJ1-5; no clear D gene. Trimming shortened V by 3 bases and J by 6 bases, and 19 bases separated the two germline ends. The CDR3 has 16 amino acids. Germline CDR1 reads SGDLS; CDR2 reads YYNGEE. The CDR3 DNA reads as TGTGCCAGCAGCGCGAGGGAAGGGAATAAGATTCAGCCCCAGCATTTT. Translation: CASSAREGNKIQPQHF.

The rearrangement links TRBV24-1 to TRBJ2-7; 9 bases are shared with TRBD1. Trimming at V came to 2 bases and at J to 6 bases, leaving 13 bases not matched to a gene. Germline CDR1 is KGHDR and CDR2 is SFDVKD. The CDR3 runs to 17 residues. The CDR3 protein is CATSDSLPDRGMGEQYF. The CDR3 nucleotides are TGTGCCACCAGTGATTCCCTTCCGGACAGGGGAATGGGCGAGCAGTACTTC.

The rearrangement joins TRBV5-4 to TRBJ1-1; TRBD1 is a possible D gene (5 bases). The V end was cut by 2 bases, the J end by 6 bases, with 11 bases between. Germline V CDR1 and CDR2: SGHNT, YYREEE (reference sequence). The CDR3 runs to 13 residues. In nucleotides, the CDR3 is TGTGCCAGCAGCTTAATTGGGGACCCTGAAGCTTTCTTT. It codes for CASSLIGDPEAFF.

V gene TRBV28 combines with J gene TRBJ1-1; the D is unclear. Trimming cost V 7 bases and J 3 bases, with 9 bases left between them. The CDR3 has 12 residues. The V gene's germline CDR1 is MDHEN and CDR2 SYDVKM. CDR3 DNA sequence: TGTGCCAGCACCTATGGGTACACTGAAGCTTTCTTT. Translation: CASTYGYTEAFF.

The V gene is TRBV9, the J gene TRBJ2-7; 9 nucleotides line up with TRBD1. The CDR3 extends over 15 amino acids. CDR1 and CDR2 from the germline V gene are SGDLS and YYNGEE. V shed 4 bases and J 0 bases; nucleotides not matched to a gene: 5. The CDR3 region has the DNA TGTGCCAGCAGCTACACGACAGGGGGCTCCTACGAGCAGTACTTC. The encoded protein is CASSYTTGGSYEQYF.

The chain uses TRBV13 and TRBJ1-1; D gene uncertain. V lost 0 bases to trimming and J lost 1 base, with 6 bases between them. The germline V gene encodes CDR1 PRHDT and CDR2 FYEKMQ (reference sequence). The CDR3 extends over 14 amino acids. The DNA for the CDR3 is TGTGCCAGCAGCTTAGGTAGTCAGAACACTGAAGCTTTCTTT. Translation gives CASSLGSQNTEAFF.

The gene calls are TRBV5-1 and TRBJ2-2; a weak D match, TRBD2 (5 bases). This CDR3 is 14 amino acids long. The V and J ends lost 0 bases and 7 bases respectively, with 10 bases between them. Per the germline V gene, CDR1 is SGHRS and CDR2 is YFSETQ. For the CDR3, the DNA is TGCGCCAGCAGCTTGGCCGTTGAGGGCGGGGAGCTGTTTTTT. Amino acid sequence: CASSLAVEGGELFF.

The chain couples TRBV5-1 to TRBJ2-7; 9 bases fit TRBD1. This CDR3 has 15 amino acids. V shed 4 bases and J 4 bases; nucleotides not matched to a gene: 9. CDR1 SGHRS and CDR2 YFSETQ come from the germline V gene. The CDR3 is CASSLQGAALYEQYF. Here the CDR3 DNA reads TGCGCCAGCAGCCTACAGGGGGCAGCGCTTTACGAGCAGTACTTC.

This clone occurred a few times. In DNA, the CDR3 is TGTGCCAGCAGTCCAGGCTACGAGCAGTACTTC. It translates to CASSPGYEQYF. The gene calls are TRBV28 and TRBJ2-7; D unresolved. Germline CDR1 is MDHEN and CDR2 is SYDVKM. The CDR3 runs to 11 residues. Trimming took off 5 bases at V and 3 bases at J, with 5 bases between the two ends.

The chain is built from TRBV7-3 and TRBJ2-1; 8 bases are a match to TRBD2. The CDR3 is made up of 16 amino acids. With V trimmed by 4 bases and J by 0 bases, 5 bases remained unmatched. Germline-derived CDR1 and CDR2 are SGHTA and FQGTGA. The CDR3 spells CASSSKRGSSYNEQFF. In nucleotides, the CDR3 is TGTGCCAGCAGCTCCAAGCGGGGGAGCTCCTACAATGAGCAGTTCTTC.

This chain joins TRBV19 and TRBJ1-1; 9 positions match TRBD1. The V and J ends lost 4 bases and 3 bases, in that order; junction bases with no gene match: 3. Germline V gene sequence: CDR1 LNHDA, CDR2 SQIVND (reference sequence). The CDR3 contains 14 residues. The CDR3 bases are TGTGCCAGTAGTACACAGGGGGCGGACACTGAAGCTTTCTTT. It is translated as CASSTQGADTEAFF.

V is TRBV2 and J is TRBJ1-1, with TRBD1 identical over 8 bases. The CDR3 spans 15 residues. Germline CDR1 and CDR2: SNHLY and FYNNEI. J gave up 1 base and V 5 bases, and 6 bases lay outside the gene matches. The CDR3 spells CASSIFGQGNTEAFF. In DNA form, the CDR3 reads TGTGCCAGCAGTATATTCGGACAGGGGAACACTGAAGCTTTCTTT.

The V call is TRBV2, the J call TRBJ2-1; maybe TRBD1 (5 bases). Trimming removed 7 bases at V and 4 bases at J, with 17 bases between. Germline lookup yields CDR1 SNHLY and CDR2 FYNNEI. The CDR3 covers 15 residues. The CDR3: CASTLTENTYNEQFF. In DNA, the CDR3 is TGTGCCAGCACCTTGACAGAAAACACATACAATGAGCAGTTCTTC.

The CDR3 DNA sequence: TGTGCCAGCTCACCACCGGACAGGGTCTCTGGAAACACCATATATTTT. Translated: CASSPPDRVSGNTIYF. The chain uses TRBV18 and TRBJ1-3; 8 nucleotides align to TRBD1. Germline lookup yields CDR1 KGHSH and CDR2 LQKENI. The CDR3 sequence is 16 residues long. V shed 0 bases and J 0 bases; nucleotides not matched to a gene: 1.

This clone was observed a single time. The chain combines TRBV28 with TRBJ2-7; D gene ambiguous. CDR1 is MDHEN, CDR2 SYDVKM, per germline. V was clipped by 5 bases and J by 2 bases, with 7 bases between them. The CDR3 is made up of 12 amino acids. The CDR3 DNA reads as TGTGCCAGCAGTACCCCCCCCTACGAGCAGTACTTC. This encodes CASSTPPYEQYF.

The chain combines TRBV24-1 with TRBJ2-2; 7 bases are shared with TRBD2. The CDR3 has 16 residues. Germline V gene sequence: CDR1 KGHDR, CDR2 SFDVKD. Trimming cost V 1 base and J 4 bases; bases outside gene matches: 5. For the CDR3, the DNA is TGTGCCACCAGTGATTTCGGCGGGAGAGGCACCGGGGAGCTGTTTTTT. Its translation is CATSDFGGRGTGELFF.

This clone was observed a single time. CDR3 in DNA: TGCAGCGTTGAGACCGGGGGCGACTATGGCTACACCTTC. Its protein is CSVETGGDYGYTF. This chain joins TRBV29-1 and TRBJ1-2, with D maybe TRBD1 (6 bases). The length of the CDR3 is 13 residues. V lost 3 bases and J 3 bases, leaving 11 bases between the germline ends. Germline CDR1 SQVTM, CDR2 ANQGSEA.